Following are 4 T cell receptor beta chains from one sample sequenced in a study of cytomegalovirus exposure and HLA in healthy donors. 60 Vbeta and 13 Jbeta primers were used in PCR. Sequencing was performed with immunoSEQ multiplex PCR; in TCRdb, only in-frame clones are kept and a portion is missing. The sample holds under 200,000 clones. Sample: PBMCs. The receptors were sampled from a woman aged 18-29 years in good health and CMV-seropositive.

V usage is TRBV5-1 and J usage is TRBJ2-1; 8 positions agree with TRBD2. CDR3 length equals 14 residues. Trimming at V came to 4 bases and at J to 6 bases, leaving 6 bases not matched to a gene. Germline assignment: CDR1 SGHRS and CDR2 YFSETQ. Here the CDR3 reads CASSPGGLGNEQFF. In nucleotides, the CDR3 is TGCGCCAGCAGCCCGGGGGGGCTAGGCAATGAGCAGTTCTTC. The whole variable domain, filled in from reference TRBV5-1 and TRBJ2-1, reads KAGVTQTPRYLIKTRGQQVTLSCSPISGHRSVSWYQQTPGQGLQFLFEYFSETQRNKGNFPGRFSGRQFSNSRSEMNVSTLELGDSALYLCASSPGGLGNEQFFGPGTRLTVL.

The chain is built from TRBV5-1 and TRBJ1-2; 10 positions agree with TRBD1. The CDR3 is 14 amino acids. Germline lookup yields CDR1 SGHRS and CDR2 YFSETQ. J gave up 6 bases and V 0 bases, and 2 bases lay outside the gene matches. The CDR3 here is CASSLAGTGDGYTF. CDR3 in DNA: TGCGCCAGCAGCTTGGCCGGGACAGGGGATGGCTACACCTTC. Looking up the rest from reference TRBV5-1 and TRBJ1-2 gives the full variable domain: KAGVTQTPRYLIKTRGQQVTLSCSPISGHRSVSWYQQTPGQGLQFLFEYFSETQRNKGNFPGRFSGRQFSNSRSEMNVSTLELGDSALYLCASSLAGTGDGYTFGSGTRLTVV.

The J gene is TRBJ2-2, the V gene TRBV11-3; possibly TRBD2 for D (5 bases). The CDR3 runs to 12 residues. Trimming took off 3 bases at V and 7 bases at J, with 6 bases between the two ends. The germline V gene encodes CDR1 SGHNT and CDR2 YENEEA. This chain's CDR3 is CASSFRDGELFF. DNA of the CDR3: TGTGCCAGCAGCTTCCGGGACGGGGAGCTGTTTTTT.

V is TRBV25-1 and J is TRBJ1-1, with a possible D match to TRBD1 (5 bases). CDR3 length equals 11 residues. V was trimmed by 8 bases and J by 4 bases, leaving 8 bases between them. The germline V gene has CDR1 MGHDK and CDR2 SYGVNS. The CDR3 coding sequence is TGTGCCAGCGTCGGGGGCACTGAAGCTTTCTTT. It codes for CASVGGTEAFF.